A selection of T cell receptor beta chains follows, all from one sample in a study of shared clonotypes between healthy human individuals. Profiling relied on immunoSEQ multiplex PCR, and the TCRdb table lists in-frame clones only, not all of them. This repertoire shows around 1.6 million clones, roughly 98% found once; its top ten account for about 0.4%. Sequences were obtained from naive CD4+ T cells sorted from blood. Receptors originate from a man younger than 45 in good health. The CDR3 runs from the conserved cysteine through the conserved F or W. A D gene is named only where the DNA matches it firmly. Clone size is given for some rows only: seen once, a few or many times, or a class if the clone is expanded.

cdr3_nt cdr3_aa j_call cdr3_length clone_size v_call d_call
TGTGCCAGCAGCCGGGTGGGAACCACCGGGGAGCTGTTTTTT CASSRVGTTGELFF TRBJ2-2 14 - TRBV5-4 -
TGTGCCAGCAGCTTAGGTGGGACTAGCGGGAGCGGGTACGAGCAGTACTTC CASSLGGTSGSGYEQYF TRBJ2-7 17 - TRBV7-9 TRBD2
TGCAGCGTTCCCGTCCCCCTGGGGGAGCAGTACTTC CSVPVPLGEQYF TRBJ2-7 12 - TRBV29-1 -
TGTGCCAGCGCCCTGCGAGTATTAACCTACGAGCAGTACTTC CASALRVLTYEQYF TRBJ2-7 14 - TRBV11-2 -
TGTGCCAGCAGCCCAACAAGGGGATTGTACTATGGCTACACCTTC CASSPTRGLYYGYTF TRBJ1-2 15 - TRBV9 -
TGTGCCAGCAGCCGACGAACCAACCAAGAGACCCAGTACTTC CASSRRTNQETQYF TRBJ2-5 14 - TRBV7-6 -
TGCGCCAGCAGCGACCCGGGAGATCAAGAGACCCAGTACTTC CASSDPGDQETQYF TRBJ2-5 14 - TRBV5-1 -
TGCAGCGTTGGTACGGGGGGTAATGAGCAGTTCTTC CSVGTGGNEQFF TRBJ2-1 12 - TRBV29-1 TRBD2
TGTGCCAGCTTCCTCGGAGGTTCCACCGGGGAGCTGTTTTTT CASFLGGSTGELFF TRBJ2-2 14 few TRBV18 -
TGTGCCAGCAGTTACGACCAGGTCTACGAGCAGTACTTC CASSYDQVYEQYF TRBJ2-7 13 - TRBV6-5 -
TGTGCCATCAGTGAGGACAGGGGCGCTGGGGCCAACGTCCTGACTTTC CAISEDRGAGANVLTF TRBJ2-6 16 - TRBV10-3 TRBD1
TGCGCCAGCAGCCCTGGGACATTGGATCAGCCCCAGCATTTT CASSPGTLDQPQHF TRBJ1-5 14 - TRBV5-1 -
TGCGCCAGCAGCAGGCTAGCGGACGCGAACACCGGGGAGCTGTTTTTT CASSRLADANTGELFF TRBJ2-2 16 - TRBV5-1 TRBD2
TGTGCCAGCAGCTCGCAGGGAACTGGGGCCAACGTCCTGACTTTC CASSSQGTGANVLTF TRBJ2-6 15 - TRBV7-9 -
TGTGCCATCAGATCGGAGCGGGAGTTGTTCGGGGAGCTGTTTTTT CAIRSERELFGELFF TRBJ2-2 15 - TRBV10-3 TRBD2
TGTGCCAGCAGTACGGCAACAGGGACTGAAGCTTTCTTT CASSTATGTEAFF TRBJ1-1 13 - TRBV5-8 -
TGTGCCAGCAGCTACCTTGGGACTAGCGGGAGGCGGTACAATGAGCAGTTCTTC CASSYLGTSGRRYNEQFF TRBJ2-1 18 - TRBV9 TRBD2
TGTGCCATCAGGGCCGGCCGATCGTTTGATACGCAGTATTTT CAIRAGRSFDTQYF TRBJ2-3 14 once TRBV10-3 -
TGCGCCAGCAGTGAGTCAGGGAAAAACACCATATATTTT CASSESGKNTIYF TRBJ1-3 13 - TRBV10-1 -
TGTGCCAGCAGTGATATCTGGAAGGGAGGGGAGGAAGCTTTCTTT CASSDIWKGGEEAFF TRBJ1-1 15 - TRBV6-1 -
TGTGCCAGCAGTTTATGGATAACAGGGGGCGGTCAGCCCCAGCATTTT CASSLWITGGGQPQHF TRBJ1-5 16 - TRBV28 TRBD1
TGTGCCAGCACTTCCCCCGGACTAGCGGAAACACACAATGAGCAGTTCTTC CASTSPGLAETHNEQFF TRBJ2-1 17 - TRBV13 TRBD2
TGTGCCAGCAGTTTACGGGGACTAGCGGTTGGTGGGACCGGGGAGCTGTTTTTT CASSLRGLAVGGTGELFF TRBJ2-2 18 - TRBV27 TRBD2
TGTGCCAGCAGAGTAGCGGGAGTTTCCTACGAGCAGTACTTC CASRVAGVSYEQYF TRBJ2-7 14 - TRBV27 TRBD2
TGTGCCAGCAGCAGGACTAGCGGGCACTCCTACGAGCAGTACTTC CASSRTSGHSYEQYF TRBJ2-7 15 - TRBV5-4 TRBD2
TGTGCCAGTAGGAGGCGGCTAGCGGGAGGGCCGCTTAGTGGCAGCTACAATGAGCAGTTCTTC CASRRRLAGGPLSGSYNEQFF TRBJ2-1 21 - TRBV19 TRBD2
TGTGCCAGCAGCCCCCAAGTTCCGGGGGTCAACACTGAAGCTTTCTTT CASSPQVPGVNTEAFF TRBJ1-1 16 - TRBV9 -
TGTGCCAGCAGCTTAACAGGGTCTCCTGGCTACACCTTC CASSLTGSPGYTF TRBJ1-2 13 - TRBV5-3 -
TGTGCCAGCAGCGTCCGGGACAGGGATAATGAAAAACTGTTTTTT CASSVRDRDNEKLFF TRBJ1-4 15 - TRBV9 TRBD1
TGTGCCAGTAGTATCCGGTTAGCGACAAGCTCCTACAATGAGCAGTTCTTC CASSIRLATSSYNEQFF TRBJ2-1 17 - TRBV19 -
TGTGCCAGCAGCTCACTAGCGGGACCCGGGGAGCTGTTTTTT CASSSLAGPGELFF TRBJ2-2 14 - TRBV7-7 TRBD2
TGTGCCAGCAGTTCGGAGTACGAGCAGTACTTC CASSSEYEQYF TRBJ2-7 11 - TRBV28 -
TGTGCCAGCAGCATATCGGGACTAGCGTTCGGGGAGCTGTTTTTT CASSISGLAFGELFF TRBJ2-2 15 - TRBV5-8 TRBD2
TGTGCCAGCAGCTTGAGGGGGTTCTCAGGGGCCAACGTCCTGACTTTC CASSLRGFSGANVLTF TRBJ2-6 16 - TRBV5-6 -
TGTGCCAGCACCGACCGGGACTCCGTGCGTACCTTC CASTDRDSVRTF TRBJ2-7 12 - TRBV2 -
TGTGCCAGCCTCATTGGACTAGCCCGAGGGGAGCTGTTTTTT CASLIGLARGELFF TRBJ2-2 14 once TRBV2 TRBD2
TGTGCCAGCAGCCTCGGACTAGAAATAAATGAGCAGTTCTTC CASSLGLEINEQFF TRBJ2-1 14 - TRBV7-2 TRBD2
TGCGCCAGCAGCCCCGGACTAGCGTCTGAGACCCAGTACTTC CASSPGLASETQYF TRBJ2-5 14 - TRBV5-1 TRBD2
TGCGCCAGCAGCTCTGGACCCACGGGTGAGCAGTACTTC CASSSGPTGEQYF TRBJ2-7 13 once TRBV5-1 -
TGTGCCAGCAGCTCACGAAAGGGACTAGCGGGCCCTCTCGCGAACACCGGGGAGCTGTTTTTT CASSSRKGLAGPLANTGELFF TRBJ2-2 21 - TRBV7-6 TRBD2
TGCAGCGTTGTAGGCGGGAGGGCCGTCAATGAGCAGTTCTTC CSVVGGRAVNEQFF TRBJ2-1 14 - TRBV29-1 TRBD2
TGTGCCACCAGCAGAGACGGCGGGGTAGGGAGGGAAAAACTGTTTTTT CATSRDGGVGREKLFF TRBJ1-4 16 - TRBV15 -
TGCGCCAGCAGCGGACCCACCGGGGAGCTGTTTTTT CASSGPTGELFF TRBJ2-2 12 - TRBV5-1 -
TGTGCCAGCAGCCCTCAGGGGGCGCGAAACACAGATACGCAGTATTTT CASSPQGARNTDTQYF TRBJ2-3 16 - TRBV9 TRBD1
TGCGCCAGCAGCCCAGGCACCGGGAGGGCCCTCCGGGAGCAGTACTTC CASSPGTGRALREQYF TRBJ2-7 16 - TRBV5-1 TRBD2
TGCGCCAGCACCACACTGGGGTCCGGACTAGGCCGACTCTACAATGAGCAGTTCTTC CASTTLGSGLGRLYNEQFF TRBJ2-1 19 - TRBV5-1 TRBD2
TGTGCCAGTTCACCGACAGGGAAGGACTATGGCTACACCTTC CASSPTGKDYGYTF TRBJ1-2 14 - TRBV18 TRBD1
TGTGCCAGCAACCCCGGGACTAGCGAGACCCAGTACTTC CASNPGTSETQYF TRBJ2-5 13 - TRBV28 TRBD2
TGTGCCATCAGTGATCTGCTGGGGGCGGAAGCTTTCTTT CAISDLLGAEAFF TRBJ1-1 13 - TRBV10-3 -
TGTGCCACCAGCCCTAGCACTGGAAACACCATATATTTT CATSPSTGNTIYF TRBJ1-3 13 - TRBV15 -
TGTGCCATCTCCGGGACTAGCGGCTACGAGCAGTACTTC CAISGTSGYEQYF TRBJ2-7 13 - TRBV7-9 TRBD2
TGCGCCAGCTCCTCAGGGATGCCAGAGACCCAGTACTTC CASSSGMPETQYF TRBJ2-5 13 - TRBV5-1 -
TGCGCCAGCAGCTTCATTGTCGAGGGGAACAATGAGCAGTTCTTC CASSFIVEGNNEQFF TRBJ2-1 15 - TRBV5-1 -